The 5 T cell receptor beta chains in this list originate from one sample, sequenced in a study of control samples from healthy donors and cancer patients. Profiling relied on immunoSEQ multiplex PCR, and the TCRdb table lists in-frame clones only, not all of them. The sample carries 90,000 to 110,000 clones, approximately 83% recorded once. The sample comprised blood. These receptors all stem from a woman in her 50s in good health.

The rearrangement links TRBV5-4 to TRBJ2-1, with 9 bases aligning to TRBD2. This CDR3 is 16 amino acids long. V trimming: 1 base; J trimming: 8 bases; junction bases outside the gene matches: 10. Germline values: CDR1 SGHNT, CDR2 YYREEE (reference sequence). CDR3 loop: CASSLYSAGGFYEQFF. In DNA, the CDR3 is TGTGCCAGCAGCTTGTATTCGGCGGGAGGGTTTTATGAGCAGTTCTTC.

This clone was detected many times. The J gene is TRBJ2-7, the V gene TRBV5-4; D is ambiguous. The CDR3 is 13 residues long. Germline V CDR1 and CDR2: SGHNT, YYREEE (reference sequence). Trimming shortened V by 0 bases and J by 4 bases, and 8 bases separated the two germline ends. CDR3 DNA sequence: TGTGCCAGCAGCTTGGAATCCCATTACGAGCAGTACTTC. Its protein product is CASSLESHYEQYF.

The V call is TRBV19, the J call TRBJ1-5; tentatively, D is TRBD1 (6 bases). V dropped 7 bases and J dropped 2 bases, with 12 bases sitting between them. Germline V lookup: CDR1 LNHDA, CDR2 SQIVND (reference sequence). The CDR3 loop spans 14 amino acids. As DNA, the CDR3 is TGTGCCAGTAACCAACAGGGAGGCAATCAGCCCCAGCATTTT. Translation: CASNQQGGNQPQHF. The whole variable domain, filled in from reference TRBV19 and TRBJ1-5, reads DGGITQSPKYLFRKEGQNVTLSCEQNLNHDAMYWYRQDPGQGLRLIYYSQIVNDFQKGDIAEGYSVSREKKESFPLTVTSAQKNPTAFYLCASNQQGGNQPQHFGDGTRLSIL.

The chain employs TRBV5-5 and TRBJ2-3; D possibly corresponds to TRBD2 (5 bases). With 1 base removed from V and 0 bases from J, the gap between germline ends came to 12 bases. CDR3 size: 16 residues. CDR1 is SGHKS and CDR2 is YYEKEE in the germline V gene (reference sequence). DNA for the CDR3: TGTGCCAGCAGCTTGCCTACTAGTACCAGCACAGATACGCAGTATTTT. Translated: CASSLPTSTSTDTQYF.

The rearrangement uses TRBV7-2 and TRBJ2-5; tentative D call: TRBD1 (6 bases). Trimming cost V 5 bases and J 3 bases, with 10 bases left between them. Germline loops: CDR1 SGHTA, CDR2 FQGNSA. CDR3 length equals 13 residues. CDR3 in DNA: TGTGCCAGCAGCGCCGGGACAAAAGAGACCCAGTACTTC. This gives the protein CASSAGTKETQYF.